These T cell receptor beta chains were read from a single sample in a study of OX40 agonist ivuxolimab in advanced cancers. Assay used: immunoSEQ multiplex PCR; TCRdb lists only in-frame clones, some missing. The data hold about 72,000 clones, with about 91% observed a single time. The sequencing here drew on CD4+ or CD8+ T cells sorted from blood, taken in a trial of the OX40 agonist ivuxolimab. These receptor sequences come from an adult with an advanced solid tumor such as melanoma, head and neck, liver or kidney cancer. CDR3s include the opening cysteine and the closing phenylalanine or tryptophan. D genes are given only for firm matches.

V: TRBV6-5
J: TRBJ2-1
D: TRBD2
CDR3: CASSYPGGRNEQFF
DNA: TGTGCCAGCAGTTACCCGGGGGGGCGAAATGAGCAGTTCTTC

V: TRBV18
J: TRBJ2-2
D: -
CDR3: CASSSWTLNTGELFF
DNA: TGTGCCAGCTCATCTTGGACCCTAAACACCGGGGAGCTGTTTTTT

V: TRBV11-2
J: TRBJ1-3
D: -
CDR3: CASSAGGNTIYF
DNA: TGTGCCAGCAGCGCCGGTGGAAACACCATATATTTT

V: TRBV5-1
J: TRBJ2-5
D: TRBD2
CDR3: CASSFSGGPEDETQYF
DNA: TGCGCCAGCAGCTTCAGCGGGGGGCCGGAGGATGAGACCCAGTACTTC

V: TRBV7-6
J: TRBJ2-3
D: -
CDR3: CASSLVAVFSDTQYF
DNA: TGTGCCAGCAGCTTAGTCGCCGTATTTTCAGATACGCAGTATTTT

V: TRBV5-1
J: TRBJ1-6
D: -
CDR3: CASSGKSASSYNSPLHF
DNA: TGCGCCAGCAGCGGGAAGAGTGCGAGCTCCTATAATTCACCCCTCCACTTT

V: TRBV5-1
J: TRBJ2-1
D: TRBD2
CDR3: CASRSLAGDGEQFF
DNA: TGCGCCAGCAGATCCCTAGCGGGGGACGGTGAGCAGTTCTTC

V: TRBV7-2
J: TRBJ2-5
D: -
CDR3: CASSLAREETQYF
DNA: TGTGCCAGCAGCTTAGCGAGGGAAGAGACCCAGTACTTC

V: TRBV27
J: TRBJ1-4
D: -
CDR3: CASRLLSNEKLFF
DNA: TGTGCCAGCAGATTACTTTCTAATGAAAAACTGTTTTTT

V: TRBV10-3
J: TRBJ2-3
D: -
CDR3: CAISGGDTQYF
DNA: TGTGCCATCAGTGGGGGAGATACGCAGTATTTT

V: TRBV12-5
J: TRBJ2-1
D: -
CDR3: CASGSPHRVAVQYNEQFF
DNA: TGTGCTAGTGGTTCCCCCCACCGAGTGGCGGTACAATACAATGAGCAGTTCTTC

V: TRBV7-9
J: TRBJ2-5
D: -
CDR3: CASSLHNQETQYF
DNA: TGTGCCAGCAGCTTACATAACCAAGAGACCCAGTACTTC

V: TRBV15
J: TRBJ2-2
D: -
CDR3: CATSSPNTGELFF
DNA: TGTGCCACCAGCAGCCCTAACACCGGGGAGCTGTTTTTT

V: TRBV6-4
J: TRBJ2-3
D: -
CDR3: CASSDSWGGTDTQYF
DNA: TGTGCCAGCAGTGACTCGTGGGGGGGCACAGATACGCAGTATTTT

V: TRBV2
J: TRBJ1-1
D: -
CDR3: CASSEGAGVNTEAFF
DNA: TGTGCCAGCAGTGAGGGGGCGGGAGTCAACACTGAAGCTTTCTTT

V: TRBV2
J: TRBJ1-2
D: -
CDR3: CASRRQVSDYGYTF
DNA: TGTGCCAGCAGGCGACAGGTTTCGGACTATGGCTACACCTTC

V: TRBV5-1
J: TRBJ2-1
D: -
CDR3: CASTPWGTSYNEQFF
DNA: TGCGCCAGCACCCCCTGGGGGACCTCCTACAATGAGCAGTTCTTC

V: TRBV4-2
J: TRBJ2-5
D: -
CDR3: CASSLEETQYF
DNA: TGTGCCAGCAGCCTGGAGGAGACCCAGTACTTC